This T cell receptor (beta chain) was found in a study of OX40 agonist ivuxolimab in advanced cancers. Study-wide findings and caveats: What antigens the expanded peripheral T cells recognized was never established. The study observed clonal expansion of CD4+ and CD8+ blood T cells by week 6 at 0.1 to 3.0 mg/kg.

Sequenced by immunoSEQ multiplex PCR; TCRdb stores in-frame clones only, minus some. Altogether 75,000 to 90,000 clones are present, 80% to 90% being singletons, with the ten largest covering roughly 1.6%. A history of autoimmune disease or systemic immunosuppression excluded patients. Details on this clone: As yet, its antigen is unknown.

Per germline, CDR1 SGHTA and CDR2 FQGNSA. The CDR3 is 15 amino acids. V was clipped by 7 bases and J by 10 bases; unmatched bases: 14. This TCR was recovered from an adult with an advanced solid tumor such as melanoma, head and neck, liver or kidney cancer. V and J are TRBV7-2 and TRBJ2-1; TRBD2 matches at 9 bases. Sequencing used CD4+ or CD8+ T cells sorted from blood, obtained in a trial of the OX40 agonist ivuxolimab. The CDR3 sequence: CASNLEPAGGGEQFF. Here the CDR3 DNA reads TGTGCCAGCAACCTAGAGCCAGCGGGAGGTGGCGAGCAGTTCTTC.